The clone carrying this T cell receptor beta chain was counted between two and nine times. No antigen is known for it. In terms of origin and age, donors were healthy Caucasian individuals from Russia aged roughly 6 to 95. The data originate from a study of blood T cells in healthy people across ages. Study results and caveats: Unsorted PBMCs ruled out conclusive naive versus antigen-experienced comparison. When one million T cells were used, diversity estimates were thought to be underestimates.

The use of a sample-barcoded 5' primer and a J-beta primer mix characterized a second PCR of roughly 7 to 12 cycles. A 12-random-nucleotide template-switch adaptor tagged each cDNA molecule. TCRdb itself ran the 5' RACE reads through MiXCR, one entry per CDR3 protein. The table shows more than 700,000 distinct CDR3 sequences, with less than 60% occurring only once. From germline, CDR1 is LGHDT and CDR2 YNNKEL (reference sequence). The CDR3 has 12 amino acids. This TCR derives from a man older than 75 in good health. The chain recombines TRBV3-1 with TRBJ2-5; no clear D. The J call could be wrong; TRBJ2-7 is a better fit for the DNA end. Input material: blood. DNA for the CDR3: TGTGCCAGCAGCCAAGTCTTCTACGAGCAGTACTTC. It yields the protein CASSQVFYEQYF.